Presented here are 23 T cell receptor beta chains from one specimen sequenced in a study of cytomegalovirus exposure and HLA in healthy donors. Amplification used 60 Vbeta primers and 13 Jbeta primers. Sequencing used immunoSEQ multiplex PCR; TCRdb keeps in-frame clones, though not all of them. The sample yields about 150,000 clones, roughly three quarters seen once. The sample consisted of PBMCs. These receptors were collected from a woman in her forties in good health and CMV-seronegative.

The chain is built from TRBV6-5 and TRBJ2-7; tentative D call: TRBD1 (5 bases). The germline gives CDR1 MNHEY, CDR2 SVGAGI. This CDR3 contains 11 residues. Between the trimmed V and J ends, which lost 10 bases and 3 bases, there was a span of 10 bases. For the CDR3, the DNA is TGTGCCACCCTCAGGGACTACGAGCAGTACTTC. Amino acids: CATLRDYEQYF.

The chain uses TRBV11-2 and TRBJ2-3; D is unresolved. Germline CDR1 SGHAT, CDR2 FQNNGV. V lost 3 bases and J lost 5, with 3 bases in between. The CDR3 is 11 residues long. CDR3 DNA sequence: TGTGCCAGCAGCTTCCTAGATACGCAGTATTTT. It encodes CASSFLDTQYF.

The chain recombines TRBV7-2 with TRBJ2-1; 11 bases match TRBD2. The CDR3 runs to 18 residues. Germline CDR1 SGHTA, CDR2 FQGNSA. V lost 5 bases and J lost 3; bases outside the gene matches: 12. DNA of the CDR3: TGTGCCAGCAGCCTAGAAGCTAGCGGGAGGATGGGCTACAATGAGCAGTTCTTC. This gives the protein CASSLEASGRMGYNEQFF.

In DNA, the CDR3 is TGTGCCAGCAGCCCAGGACAGGGGAGTTCTCGCTCCTACGAGCAGTACTTC. Protein: CASSPGQGSSRSYEQYF. The V call is TRBV5-4, the J call TRBJ2-7, with TRBD1 matching over 9 bases. The V segment lost 4 bases and the J segment 0 bases; nucleotides outside the gene matches: 11. The CDR3 consists of 17 residues. Germline loops: CDR1 SGHNT, CDR2 YYREEE (reference sequence).

The chain joins TRBV5-6 to TRBJ1-1; a weak D match, TRBD1 (6 bases). Germline V lookup: CDR1 SGHDT, CDR2 YYEEEE. V dropped 1 base and J dropped 6 bases, with 10 bases sitting between them. The CDR3 runs to 13 residues. CDR3 DNA: TGTGCCAGCAGCTTGTGGACAGCCCCTGAAGCTTTCTTT. This gives the protein CASSLWTAPEAFF.

The genes are TRBV18 and TRBJ2-7; D is uncertain. The ends were cut back, 4 bases at V and 7 bases at J, with 8 bases in the middle. Germline V lookup: CDR1 KGHSH, CDR2 LQKENI. The CDR3 contains 11 residues. CDR3 DNA sequence: TGTGCCAGCTCACGCTTTCGGGAGCAGTACTTC. It translates to CASSRFREQYF.

This sequence joins TRBV10-1 and TRBJ1-5; possible D gene TRBD1, 6 bases. Germline CDR1 is WNHNN and CDR2 is SYGVQD (reference sequence). CDR3 length equals 13 residues. V lost 5 bases to trimming and J lost 4 bases, with 9 bases between them. The chain's CDR3 is CASSKTGNQPQHF. DNA for the CDR3: TGCGCCAGCAGTAAGACAGGAAATCAGCCCCAGCATTTT.

This sequence joins TRBV28 and TRBJ2-6; the D is unclear. The germline CDR1 and CDR2 sequences are MDHEN and SYDVKM. The ends were cut back, 3 bases at V and 1 base at J, with 4 bases in the middle. The CDR3 consists of 14 residues. The CDR3 spells CASSLESGANVLTF. The CDR3 region has the DNA TGTGCCAGCAGTTTGGAGTCTGGGGCCAACGTCCTGACTTTC.

Regarding this clone: At one end the junction does not follow the germline gene, possibly because of a read error. This chain joins TRBV4-1 and TRBJ2-3; 10 bases map to TRBD2. Germline assignment: CDR1 MGHRA and CDR2 YSYEKL. There are 16 residues in the CDR3. The CDR3 here is CASSHYPTDASGSIVF. The CDR3 DNA reads as TGCGCCAGCAGCCACTACCCCACGGACGCTAGCGGGAGCATCGTTTTT.

This rearrangement joins TRBV9 to TRBJ2-7; 8 bases fit TRBD2. Germline lookup yields CDR1 SGDLS and CDR2 YYNGEE. The CDR3 is 14 amino acids. The trim removed 4 bases at V and 3 bases at J, leaving 6 bases unmatched. The CDR3: CASSSRAGVYEQYF. The DNA of the CDR3 is TGTGCCAGCAGCTCGAGAGCGGGAGTCTACGAGCAGTACTTC.

This chain joins TRBV6-5 and TRBJ1-1, with TRBD1 identical over 7 bases. The germline gives CDR1 MNHEY, CDR2 SVGAGI. V was pared by 4 bases and J by 5 bases, with 7 bases of the junction left unmatched. This CDR3 comprises 14 residues. DNA of the CDR3: TGTGCCAGCAGTTTTTCCGGGACAGAGACTGAAGCTTTCTTT. Residues: CASSFSGTETEAFF.

CDR3 nucleotides: TGCGCCAGCAGCCCGAACGCGGGACTCGTTGGAAACACCATATATTTT. Its protein product is CASSPNAGLVGNTIYF. The V and J genes are TRBV5-1 and TRBJ1-3, with TRBD1 as a possible D gene (5 bases). Trimming stripped 4 bases from V and 3 bases from J, with 17 bases between. CDR1 is SGHRS, CDR2 YFSETQ, per germline. The CDR3 length is 16 residues.

The chain uses TRBV6-1 and TRBJ1-1, with 8 bases identical to TRBD1. V was pared by 6 bases and J by 5 bases, with 5 bases of the junction left unmatched. Germline CDR1 MNHNS, CDR2 SASEGT. This CDR3 comprises 13 residues. The CDR3 DNA is TGTGCCAGCAGCCAGGGGGCAGAGACTGAAGCTTTCTTT. This codes for CASSQGAETEAFF.

The rearrangement joins TRBV10-3 to TRBJ2-1; TRBD2 matches 7 bases. In germline, CDR1 is ENHRY, CDR2 SYGVKD. The CDR3 spans 16 residues. V gave up 6 bases and J gave up 3 bases; unmatched junction bases: 11. The CDR3 region has the DNA TGTGCCATCAGGGAGGCCACGGGGGGTCTCTACAATGAGCAGTTCTTC. This encodes CAIREATGGLYNEQFF.

V and J are TRBV5-1 and TRBJ1-4; D not certain. V lost 0 bases and J lost 0, with 9 bases in between. Looked up from germline, CDR1 is SGHRS and CDR2 is YFSETQ. The length of the CDR3 is 16 residues. The CDR3 DNA reads as TGCGCCAGCAGCTTGGGCACAGTTGCAACTAATGAAAAACTGTTTTTT. Amino acid sequence: CASSLGTVATNEKLFF.

The chain carries TRBV5-1 and TRBJ1-1, with TRBD1 as a possible D gene (6 bases). CDR3 size: 15 residues. Per the germline V gene, CDR1 is SGHRS and CDR2 is YFSETQ. The V gene lost 3 bases and the J gene lost 1 base, with 13 bases spanning the gap. The CDR3 sequence: CASSSGQRQNTEAFF. CDR3 nucleotide sequence: TGCGCCAGCAGCTCCGGACAGAGGCAGAACACTGAAGCTTTCTTT.

The gene calls are TRBV11-3 and TRBJ2-2, with TRBD1 identical over 7 bases. This CDR3 has 14 amino acids. Looked up from germline, CDR1 is SGHNT and CDR2 is YENEEA. With V trimmed by 2 bases and J by 4 bases, 1 base remained unmatched. Written as DNA, the CDR3 is TGTGCCAGCAGCTTACAGGGGGTCACCGGGGAGCTGTTTTTT. It is translated as CASSLQGVTGELFF.

V gene TRBV7-2 combines with J gene TRBJ1-5, with D tentatively TRBD1 (5 bases). Per the germline V gene, CDR1 is SGHTA and CDR2 is FQGNSA. The CDR3 consists of 15 residues. The V end lost 5 bases, the J end lost 5 bases, and 16 bases lay between the germline ends. CDR3 DNA sequence: TGTGCCAGCAGCCTGAGGGGAGGGATAGATCAGCCCCAGCATTTT. Its protein product is CASSLRGGIDQPQHF.

This chain joins TRBV5-1 and TRBJ2-3, with D tentatively TRBD1 (5 bases). This CDR3 has 14 residues. Germline V gene sequence: CDR1 SGHRS, CDR2 YFSETQ. V was clipped by 0 bases and J by 6 bases, with 11 bases between them. CDR3 amino acids: CASSLVGSGDTQYF. In nucleotides, the CDR3 is TGCGCCAGCAGCTTGGTGGGTTCAGGGGATACGCAGTATTTT.

This chain joins TRBV5-1 and TRBJ2-7, with 9 bases identical to TRBD2. CDR3 length: 16 residues. Per the germline V gene, CDR1 is SGHRS and CDR2 is YFSETQ. Trimming at V came to 1 base and at J to 5 bases, leaving 10 bases not matched to a gene. The CDR3 region has the DNA TGCGCCAGCAGCTTGCATTTGCCTAGCGGGAAAAACGAGCAGTACTTC. As protein: CASSLHLPSGKNEQYF.

The V gene is TRBV11-2, the J gene TRBJ2-7; D gene uncertain. The V gene's germline CDR1 is SGHAT and CDR2 FQNNGV. With 3 bases removed from V and 5 bases from J, the gap between germline ends came to 14 bases. There are 14 residues in the CDR3. The CDR3 region is CASSFGPVGDEQYF. The CDR3 DNA reads TGTGCCAGCAGCTTCGGTCCCGTCGGAGACGAGCAGTACTTC. The full variable domain, its missing parts supplied by reference TRBV11-2 and TRBJ2-7, is EAGVAQSPRYKIIEKRQSVAFWCNPISGHATLYWYQQILGQGPKLLIQFQNNGVVDDSQLPKDRFSAERLKGVDSTLKIQPAKLEDSAVYLCASSFGPVGDEQYFGPGTRLTVT.

This chain joins TRBV12-2 and TRBJ2-2; the table names TRBD2, a call not compared with the DNA. TRBV12-2 represents a pseudogene. This CDR3 comprises 23 residues. The CDR3 sequence: CASRFLGEEEAGGRLMNTGELFF. In DNA, the CDR3 is TGTGCAAGTCGCTTCTTAGGGGAGGAGGAGGCGGGTGGGAGACTTATGAACACCGGGGAGCTGTTTTTT.

The chain uses TRBV7-9 and TRBJ2-7; 14 bases are a match to TRBD2. Germline V lookup: CDR1 SEHNR, CDR2 FQNEAQ (reference sequence). The CDR3 is made up of 16 amino acids. J lost 3 bases, V lost 4 bases, and 5 bases had no gene match. CDR3 protein: CASSSAGLAGDYEQYF. For the CDR3, the DNA is TGTGCCAGCAGCTCAGCGGGACTAGCGGGAGACTACGAGCAGTACTTC.